Below, one T cell receptor (beta chain) is given with its context. Antigen: not known. Here the CDR3 omits its conserved ending phenylalanine or tryptophan, so a read error is the likely source. The CDR3 spans 14 residues. Germline V CDR1 and CDR2: DFQATT, SNEGSKA (reference sequence). Deletions cut 2 bases from V and 7 bases from J, with 18 bases between. This specimen comes from a study of T cells after yellow fever vaccination. Study-level points and caveats: Few clonotypes appeared in both CD4 and CD8 compartments.

As TCR cDNA was made by 5'RACE template switching, a universal primer site and UMIs were added. Using its own MiXCR run on the 5' RACE reads, TCRdb lists one record per CDR3 protein. The repertoire holds more than 350,000 distinct CDR3 sequences, around a tenth seen once, with around 20% in the top ten. This sequence was found in a man between 18 and 29 years old who received the YFV17D yellow fever vaccine. Source: PBMCs, taken on the day of the first yellow fever vaccination. The chain recombines TRBV20-1 with TRBJ2-7; weak D call: TRBD1 (6 bases). In DNA, the CDR3 is TGCAGTGCTAGAACAGGGACCGCTCGGGGAGAGCAGTACGCC. Residues: CSARTGTARGEQYA.